Following are 29 T cell receptor beta chains from one sample sequenced in a study of blood T cell repertoires in COVID-19. This table comes from immunoSEQ multiplex PCR, and its TCRdb copy is limited to in-frame clones, with some not included. The table includes under 400,000 clones, about 87% detected once. The sample comprised peripheral blood. These receptors originate from a woman in her 30s with COVID-19, enrolled during active disease.

This chain uses TRBV24-1 with TRBJ1-3; D unresolved. This CDR3 has 14 residues. In germline, CDR1 is KGHDR, CDR2 SFDVKD. V was cut by 5 bases and J by 1 base, with 8 bases left in between. The CDR3 region is CATSGGPSGNTIYF. CDR3 sequence (DNA): TGTGCCACCAGTGGCGGCCCGTCTGGAAACACCATATATTTT.

The rearrangement links TRBV11-2 to TRBJ2-3; D remains ambiguous. This CDR3 is built from 15 residues. Trimming shortened V by 2 bases and J by 0 bases, and 9 bases separated the two germline ends. Germline values: CDR1 SGHAT, CDR2 FQNNGV. The CDR3 DNA reads as TGTGCCAGCAGCTTAAGACAACCGAGCACAGATACGCAGTATTTT. Translation: CASSLRQPSTDTQYF.

This chain uses TRBV24-1 with TRBJ2-3; D call uncertain. This CDR3 has 14 residues. Deletions cut 0 bases from V and 5 bases from J, with 8 bases between. Germline CDR1 reads KGHDR; CDR2 reads SFDVKD. CDR3 sequence: CATSDLLPGDTQYF. The CDR3 region has the DNA TGTGCCACCAGTGATTTGCTCCCGGGAGATACGCAGTATTTT.

In this sample, this clone turned up a few times. The V call is TRBV5-1, the J call TRBJ2-2; D is unresolved. The germline V and J ends were trimmed by 4 bases and 7 bases, with 8 bases remaining between them. The CDR3 runs 12 residues. The germline CDR1 and CDR2 sequences are SGHRS and YFSETQ. The CDR3 nucleotides are TGCGCCAGCAGCACGGTTGGCGGGGAGCTGTTTTTT. This encodes CASSTVGGELFF. The variable domain in full, with the rest retrieved from reference TRBV5-1 and TRBJ2-2, is KAGVTQTPRYLIKTRGQQVTLSCSPISGHRSVSWYQQTPGQGLQFLFEYFSETQRNKGNFPGRFSGRQFSNSRSEMNVSTLELGDSALYLCASSTVGGELFFGEGSRLTVL.

The chain carries TRBV30 and TRBJ2-7; the D gene is possibly TRBD1 (6 bases). The ends were cut back, 6 bases at V and 0 bases at J, with 15 bases in the middle. Per germline, CDR1 GTSNPN and CDR2 SVGIG (reference sequence). This CDR3 region has 14 residues. The CDR3 sequence: CACSTTGSSYEQYF. CDR3 DNA sequence: TGTGCCTGCTCCACGACAGGTAGCTCCTACGAGCAGTACTTC.

The CDR3 DNA follows: TGTGCCAGCAGCGTTGACAGGGTGCCTCAGCCCCAGCATTTT. Translation gives CASSVDRVPQPQHF. This chain links TRBV7-2 with TRBJ1-5; 7 nucleotides match TRBD1. V dropped 5 bases and J dropped 6; count of bases not matched to a gene: 7. The CDR3 consists of 14 residues. Germline CDR1 SGHTA, CDR2 FQGNSA.

The chain is built from TRBV10-3 and TRBJ1-3, with a tentative D call TRBD1 (6 bases). Per the germline V gene, CDR1 is ENHRY and CDR2 is SYGVKD. The CDR3 loop spans 14 amino acids. Trimming cost V 10 bases and J 2 bases, with 15 bases left between them. Here the CDR3 DNA reads TGTGCCAGTGTCACAGGGAATCCTGGAAACACCATATATTTT. Residues: CASVTGNPGNTIYF.

The rearrangement uses TRBV23-1 and TRBJ2-7; no definite D call. TRBV23-1 carries the ORF label, with uncertain function. The CDR3 has 11 residues. Between the trimmed V and J ends, which lost 6 bases and 4 bases, there was a span of 7 bases. CDR3 residues: CASSLIYEQYF. CDR3 nucleotides: TGCGCCAGCAGCCTTATATACGAGCAGTACTTC.

V is TRBV27 and J is TRBJ1-2; D unresolved. The CDR3 length is 13 residues. Trimming cost V 7 bases and J 7 bases, with 16 bases left between them. Germline lookup yields CDR1 MNHEY and CDR2 SMNVEV (reference sequence). The CDR3 spells CASKKSPEGGYTF. CDR3 in DNA: TGTGCCAGCAAAAAAAGTCCGGAGGGTGGCTACACCTTC.

The chain joins TRBV18 to TRBJ1-4; 8 positions agree with TRBD1. Trimming removed 2 bases from V and 0 bases from J; junction bases left unmatched: 11. There are 19 residues in the CDR3. Germline assignment: CDR1 KGHSH and CDR2 LQKENI. The CDR3, as DNA: TGTGCCAGCTCACCATTGCCAACAGGGGGTTTGGCAACTAATGAAAAACTGTTTTTT. This encodes CASSPLPTGGLATNEKLFF.

This clone has just one count. The chain joins TRBV10-1 to TRBJ1-1; D unresolved. Germline V lookup: CDR1 WNHNN, CDR2 SYGVQD (reference sequence). V was pared by 6 bases and J by 4 bases, with 12 bases between. The CDR3 is 13 residues long. The CDR3 coding sequence is TGCGCCAGCAGCGGTAATCGCGGCACTGAAGCTTTCTTT. As protein: CASSGNRGTEAFF.

This chain links TRBV10-3 with TRBJ2-2; D is unclear. Trimming removed 3 bases at V and 3 bases at J, with 8 bases between. The CDR3 contains 14 residues. Germline CDR1 and CDR2: ENHRY and SYGVKD. CDR3 in amino acids: CAISDPFDTGELFF. CDR3 DNA: TGTGCCATCAGTGACCCTTTCGACACCGGGGAGCTGTTTTTT.

The chain recombines TRBV7-9 with TRBJ2-7, with D possibly TRBD1 on 7 matching bases. CDR1 and CDR2 (germline): SEHNR, FQNEAQ (reference sequence). The length of the CDR3 is 15 residues. V was cut by 5 bases and J by 2 bases, with 16 bases left in between. DNA of the CDR3: TGTGCCAGCAGCGACCCAGGGGGAGGTACCTACGAGCAGTACTTC. It yields the protein CASSDPGGGTYEQYF.

The chain links TRBV2 to TRBJ2-5; 9 bases are shared with TRBD1. The ends lost 5 bases at V and 3 bases at J; junction bases unmatched: 7. Germline CDR1 SNHLY, CDR2 FYNNEI. This CDR3 has 15 residues. CDR3 DNA: TGTGCCAGCAGTCGCTCGGGACAGGGAAAAGAGACCCAGTACTTC. Translating gives CASSRSGQGKETQYF.

The chain combines TRBV30 with TRBJ1-2, with D possibly being TRBD1 (6 bases). Trimming shortened V by 4 bases and J by 4 bases, and 19 bases separated the two germline ends. Germline lookup yields CDR1 GTSNPN and CDR2 SVGIG (reference sequence). The CDR3 contains 15 residues. The CDR3 is CAWTKDRSPFYGYTF. DNA of the CDR3: TGTGCCTGGACCAAGGACAGAAGTCCTTTCTATGGCTACACCTTC.

The rearrangement links TRBV29-1 to TRBJ1-1; perhaps TRBD1 as D (5 bases). CDR1 and CDR2 from the germline V gene are SQVTM and ANQGSEA. The CDR3 runs 15 residues. The CDR3 loop reads CSSLRGSDQNTEAFF. The CDR3 bases are TGCAGTTCTCTGCGGGGGTCGGATCAAAACACTGAAGCTTTCTTT.

This chain uses TRBV6-5 with TRBJ1-3; D gene unclear. With 9 bases removed from V and 4 bases from J, the gap between germline ends came to 16 bases. The germline V gene encodes CDR1 MNHEY and CDR2 SVGAGI. This CDR3 region has 14 residues. CDR3 nucleotides: TGTGCCAGTAGGTTCCGAACAGAAGGAAACACCATATATTTT. Translating gives CASRFRTEGNTIYF.

The chain employs TRBV3-1 (or the pseudogene TRBV3-2) and TRBJ2-1; D might be TRBD2 (6 bases). The V and J ends lost 1 base and 12 bases respectively, with 10 bases between them. CDR1 LGHDT and CDR2 YNNKEL come from the germline V gene (reference sequence). This CDR3 contains 12 residues. Here the CDR3 reads CASSQGQGLQFF. The CDR3, as DNA: TGTGCCAGCAGCCAAGGGCAGGGACTGCAGTTCTTC.

The chain has TRBV9 and TRBJ2-5, with 10 nucleotides matching TRBD2. There are 19 residues in the CDR3. V was pared by 0 bases and J by 2 bases, with 13 bases of the junction left unmatched. Per germline, CDR1 SGDLS and CDR2 YYNGEE. CDR3 loop: CASSVASVVPGLAQETQYF. The CDR3 nucleotides read TGTGCCAGCAGCGTAGCCTCTGTGGTCCCGGGACTAGCGCAAGAGACCCAGTACTTC.

The genes are TRBV6-5 and TRBJ1-1; D remains unclear. The CDR3 is made up of 12 amino acids. Germline V CDR1 and CDR2: MNHEY, SVGAGI. Trimming stripped 8 bases from V and 9 bases from J, with 16 bases between. CDR3 region: CASGPRATKAFF. In DNA form, the CDR3 reads TGTGCCAGCGGGCCGAGGGCCACAAAAGCTTTCTTT.

The V and J genes are TRBV7-3 and TRBJ2-2; no firm D call. V was trimmed by 3 bases and J by 0 bases, leaving 2 bases between them. This CDR3 spans 13 amino acids. Germline CDR1 SGHTA, CDR2 FQGTGA. CDR3 in amino acids: CASSFTNTGELFF. In nucleotides, the CDR3 is TGTGCCAGCAGCTTTACGAACACCGGGGAGCTGTTTTTT.

This clone appeared a single time. The chain joins TRBV4-1 to TRBJ1-2, with D possibly TRBD1 on 6 matching bases. This CDR3 is 14 amino acids long. The germline V gene has CDR1 MGHRA and CDR2 YSYEKL. V was pared by 0 bases and J by 8 bases, with 13 bases between. The CDR3 protein is CASSQDHRVNGYTF. The CDR3, as DNA: TGCGCCAGCAGCCAAGATCACAGGGTAAACGGCTACACCTTC.

The V call is TRBV6-5, the J call TRBJ1-1, with D unresolved. CDR3 length: 12 amino acids. CDR1 is MNHEY, CDR2 SVGAGI, per germline. Trimming took 8 bases from V and 6 from J, leaving 13 bases between them. The CDR3 sequence is CASEKRSSEAFF. The CDR3 DNA reads TGTGCCAGCGAAAAGCGTAGTTCTGAAGCTTTCTTT.

This clone was seen only once. The chain carries TRBV18 and TRBJ1-2; 9 bases fit TRBD1. CDR1 is KGHSH and CDR2 is LQKENI in the germline V gene. This CDR3 is 14 amino acids long. The junction had 2 bases not matched to a gene; V was cut back by 5 bases and J by 1 base. The CDR3 region has the DNA TGTGCCAGCTCAGAGGGACAGGGTAACTATGGCTACACCTTC. Its protein product is CASSEGQGNYGYTF.

The gene calls are TRBV19 and TRBJ2-6; D not resolved. This CDR3 region has 14 residues. V gave up 7 bases and J gave up 1 base, with 8 bases separating them. Germline V gene lookup returns CDR1 LNHDA and CDR2 SQIVND (reference sequence). For the CDR3, the DNA is TGTGCCAGTAAACGGGTGTCTGGGGCCAACGTCCTGACTTTC. It translates to CASKRVSGANVLTF.

The chain links TRBV5-1 to TRBJ2-5, with D possibly matching TRBD1 (6 bases). CDR1 is SGHRS, CDR2 YFSETQ, per germline. This CDR3 is 14 amino acids long. Trimming removed 0 bases at V and 5 bases at J, with 11 bases between. The CDR3 here is CASSLEQGGETQYF. As DNA, the CDR3 is TGCGCCAGCAGCTTGGAACAGGGTGGGGAGACCCAGTACTTC.

In its sample, this clone was seen a few times. The chain links TRBV19 to TRBJ1-1, with 7 bases lining up with TRBD1. CDR3 length: 13 residues. Germline assignment: CDR1 LNHDA and CDR2 SQIVND (reference sequence). Trimming at V came to 5 bases and at J to 8 bases, leaving 8 bases not matched to a gene. CDR3 bases: TGTGCCAGTAGTCGGACAGGACTTTCGGAAGCTTTCTTT. It yields the protein CASSRTGLSEAFF.

V usage is TRBV3-1 (or the pseudogene TRBV3-2) and J usage is TRBJ1-2; D is perhaps TRBD1 (5 bases). Germline assignment: CDR1 LGHDT and CDR2 YNNKEL (reference sequence). The CDR3 covers 14 residues. V gave up 4 bases and J gave up 7 bases, with 16 bases separating them. CDR3 sequence reads: CASSPAPGVAGYTF. The DNA for the CDR3 is TGTGCCAGCAGCCCCGCCCCGGGGGTAGCTGGCTACACCTTC.

V is TRBV28 and J is TRBJ2-7, with 8 bases lining up with TRBD1. Germline values: CDR1 MDHEN, CDR2 SYDVKM. The CDR3 contains 14 residues. J lost 2 bases, V lost 3 bases, and 3 bases had no gene match. CDR3 residues: CASSLDRVPYEQYF. The CDR3 DNA sequence: TGTGCCAGCAGTTTGGACAGGGTCCCCTACGAGCAGTACTTC.